The 15 T cell receptor beta chains below come from one sample, sequenced in a study of OX40 agonist ivuxolimab in advanced cancers. The assay was immunoSEQ multiplex PCR, and TCRdb's table has in-frame clones only and misses some. This table holds tens of thousands of clones, approximately 94% found once. The input for sequencing was CD4+ or CD8+ T cells sorted from blood, taken in a trial of the OX40 agonist ivuxolimab. The receptors stem from an adult with an advanced solid tumor such as melanoma, head and neck, liver or kidney cancer.

The rearrangement links TRBV19 to TRBJ2-7, with unresolved D. Trimming removed 1 base from V and 0 bases from J, with 10 bases in between. The germline gives CDR1 LNHDA, CDR2 SQIVND (reference sequence). The CDR3 length is 15 residues. The CDR3 DNA follows: TGTGCCAGTAGTATAGCTCTAGGTACCTCCTACGAGCAGTACTTC. Its translation: CASSIALGTSYEQYF.

The chain is built from TRBV6-5 and TRBJ1-5; perhaps TRBD1 as D (5 bases). The germline V and J ends were trimmed by 0 bases and 9 bases, with 15 bases remaining between them. Germline lookup yields CDR1 MNHEY and CDR2 SVGAGI. The CDR3 sequence is 15 residues long. CDR3 coding DNA: TGTGCCAGCAGTTACTCGAAGGAGGGGTTCTGGCCCCAGCATTTT. Translation: CASSYSKEGFWPQHF.

The rearrangement uses TRBV5-1 and TRBJ2-5, with no clear D. CDR3 length: 13 amino acids. Germline-derived CDR1 and CDR2 are SGHRS and YFSETQ. The V and J ends lost 0 bases and 5 bases respectively, with 8 bases between them. In DNA, the CDR3 is TGCGCCAGCAGCTTGGTCTTATCGGAGACCCAGTACTTC. Its translation: CASSLVLSETQYF.

A single count supports this clone. The rearrangement links TRBV11-2 to TRBJ2-2; TRBD1 is a possible D gene (5 bases). Germline CDR1 SGHAT, CDR2 FQNNGV. The CDR3 extends over 16 amino acids. V gave up 5 bases and J gave up 2 bases, with 15 bases separating them. The CDR3 here is CASSVPETVNTGELFF. The CDR3 DNA is TGTGCCAGCAGCGTACCAGAGACAGTTAACACCGGGGAGCTGTTTTTT. Filled out from reference TRBV11-2 and TRBJ2-2, the complete variable domain reads EAGVAQSPRYKIIEKRQSVAFWCNPISGHATLYWYQQILGQGPKLLIQFQNNGVVDDSQLPKDRFSAERLKGVDSTLKIQPAKLEDSAVYLCASSVPETVNTGELFFGEGSRLTVL.

The chain uses TRBV7-9 and TRBJ2-7; maybe TRBD1 (6 bases). This CDR3 is built from 15 residues. V shed 5 bases and J shed 2 bases, with 16 bases lying between them. Germline V gives CDR1 SEHNR, CDR2 FQNEAQ (reference sequence). The CDR3 region is CASSPYGTPTYEQYF. Here the CDR3 DNA reads TGTGCCAGCAGCCCCTACGGGACACCTACCTACGAGCAGTACTTC.

This chain uses TRBV29-1 with TRBJ2-7; possibly TRBD1 for D (6 bases). Germline CDR1 SQVTM, CDR2 ANQGSEA. The V and J ends lost 3 bases and 2 bases respectively, with 14 bases between them. This CDR3 has 14 amino acids. CDR3 coding DNA: TGCAGCGTTGAGGGGGCCGGACAAACCTACGAGCAGTACTTC. Its protein is CSVEGAGQTYEQYF.

The gene calls are TRBV10-3 and TRBJ1-5; D perhaps matches TRBD1 (6 bases). This CDR3 region has 15 residues. Per germline, CDR1 ENHRY and CDR2 SYGVKD. Trimming pared 6 bases from V and 3 bases from J, leaving 15 bases between. CDR3 nucleotides: TGTGCCATCAGCCCCGGGACACGGTCCAATCAGCCCCAGCATTTT. As protein: CAISPGTRSNQPQHF.

The V and J genes are TRBV7-9 and TRBJ2-1; D perhaps matches TRBD2 (5 bases). Germline V gene sequence: CDR1 SEHNR, CDR2 FQNEAQ (reference sequence). Deletions cut 2 bases from V and 1 base from J, with 15 bases between. CDR3 length: 17 amino acids. The CDR3 loop is CASSLFPLGSSYNEQFF. The CDR3 nucleotides are TGTGCCAGCAGCTTATTCCCGCTTGGGAGTTCCTACAATGAGCAGTTCTTC.

Here the CDR3 reads CASSLRDTLNTEAFF. The CDR3 coding sequence is TGCGCCAGCAGCCTCCGGGACACGCTGAACACTGAAGCTTTCTTT. The rearrangement uses TRBV4-1 and TRBJ1-1; tentative D call: TRBD1 (6 bases). Between the trimmed V and J ends, which lost 4 bases and 0 bases, there was a span of 12 bases. Germline V gives CDR1 MGHRA, CDR2 YSYEKL. This CDR3 region has 15 residues.

The V call is TRBV6-1, the J call TRBJ2-7, with TRBD2 as a possible D gene (5 bases). The germline V gene has CDR1 MNHNS and CDR2 SASEGT. Trimming took off 7 bases at V and 6 bases at J, with 19 bases between the two ends. The CDR3 is 14 residues long. CDR3 coding DNA: TGTGCCAGCATAATCCCGGGAAGTGGGGTCGAGCAGTACTTC. The encoded protein is CASIIPGSGVEQYF.

The chain uses TRBV27 and TRBJ1-1; D unresolved. Per the germline V gene, CDR1 is MNHEY and CDR2 is SMNVEV (reference sequence). The V and J ends lost 5 bases and 1 base respectively, with 11 bases between them. This CDR3 has 14 amino acids. CDR3 in amino acids: CASSPAPGNTEAFF. DNA of the CDR3: TGTGCCAGCAGTCCCGCCCCGGGGAACACTGAAGCTTTCTTT.

The rearrangement links TRBV4-1 to TRBJ2-7, with a weak D call TRBD1 (5 bases). The germline CDR1 and CDR2 sequences are MGHRA and YSYEKL. CDR3 length equals 16 residues. The germline V and J ends were trimmed by 3 bases and 4 bases, with 19 bases remaining between them. The CDR3 reads CASSQSSTWGGYEQYF. CDR3 sequence (DNA): TGCGCCAGCAGCCAGAGCTCTACGTGGGGCGGATACGAGCAGTACTTC.

This sequence joins TRBV6-1 and TRBJ2-7; the D is unclear. Germline V gene data show CDR1 as MNHNS and CDR2 as SASEGT. The V and J ends lost 7 bases and 3 bases respectively, with 13 bases between them. This CDR3 spans 13 amino acids. The CDR3 here is CASMGLKDYEQYF. The CDR3 region has the DNA TGTGCCAGCATGGGCCTGAAGGACTACGAGCAGTACTTC.

V usage is TRBV25-1 and J usage is TRBJ1-4; D unresolved. Germline values: CDR1 MGHDK, CDR2 SYGVNS. V dropped 1 base and J dropped 8 bases, with 5 bases sitting between them. CDR3 size: 12 residues. CDR3 in amino acids: CASSESIEKLFF. CDR3 sequence (DNA): TGTGCCAGCAGTGAATCTATCGAAAAACTGTTTTTT.

This chain links TRBV29-1 with TRBJ1-2; tentative D call: TRBD1 (5 bases). Germline CDR1 is SQVTM and CDR2 is ANQGSEA. V lost 6 bases and J 5 bases, leaving 19 bases between the germline ends. The CDR3 is 14 residues long. Written as DNA, the CDR3 is TGCAGCGTCGTTTTCGGGACTCCTGGATATGGCTACACCTTC. This codes for CSVVFGTPGYGYTF.